A single T cell receptor beta chain is shown here with its context. Its antigen is unidentified. The record originates from a study of T cells after yellow fever vaccination. The overall study: The fractions with low cell numbers were processed using SMART-Seq v4 Ultra Low Input. Whole-study findings and limits: A small proportion of clonotypes was detected in both the CD4 and CD8 compartments. Abundant bulk-derived clonotypes could contaminate FACS-sorted repertoires. Once the booster was given, most primary-vaccination clones reappeared, at over 95% for CD4 and 85% to 90% for CD8.

The CDR3 has 15 residues. Trimming removed 8 bases at V and 2 bases at J, with 16 bases between. One entry per CDR3 protein, called by TCRdb with MiXCR from the 5' RACE reads. The sample lists hundreds of thousands of distinct CDR3 sequences, 9% to 15% occurring once. This sequence was found in a man between 25 and 39 years old who received the YFV17D yellow fever vaccine. Sequenced here: PBMCs, sampled on the day of the yellow fever booster vaccination. V is TRBV12-3 or TRBV12-4 and J is TRBJ1-3; D remains unclear. The CDR3 coding sequence is TGTGCCAGCGGCGGAACGGCGGTGACTGGAAACACCATATATTTT. This translates into CASGGTAVTGNTIYF.